This T cell receptor beta chain appears in the sequencing data of a study of blood T cell repertoires in COVID-19. In the original workflow: Amplification from reference gene primers served as the basis for estimated nucleated cell counts. The repertoire was sequenced with immunoSEQ multiplex PCR; TCRdb's copy has only in-frame clones and lacks some. V, J and clone size derive from that table, while D and trimming were established from the DNA sequence. The table lists roughly 41,000 clones, 88% of them singletons. This CDR3 has 17 amino acids. The germline V gene has CDR1 MDHEN and CDR2 SYDVKM. The V end was cut by 6 bases, the J end by 5 bases, with 20 bases between.

Material for sequencing was peripheral blood. The chain combines TRBV28 with TRBJ2-6; D possibly corresponds to TRBD2 (6 bases). The receptor was isolated from a human donor in a cohort sampled during active COVID-19. CDR3 residues: CASRTGGESARANVLTF. The CDR3 DNA reads TGTGCCAGCAGGACCGGCGGGGAGTCCGCCCGGGCCAACGTCCTGACTTTC.